This T cell receptor (beta chain) derives from a study of cytotoxic CD8 clonotypes in ibrutinib-treated CLL. Study-wide points: Pretreatment clonality was elevated relative to age-matched healthy donors and paralleled circulating CD8+ T-cell counts. Contraction or stability on treatment characterized the public clonotypes, which were uncommon.

The repertoire was sequenced with immunoSEQ multiplex PCR; TCRdb's copy has only in-frame clones and lacks some. The sample lists about 89,000 clones, around 80% seen once, with 25% to 40% in the top ten. With respect to this clone: Its matching antigen is unknown.

Trimming took off 2 bases at V and 0 bases at J, with 9 bases between the two ends. The V gene's germline CDR1 is SGHDT and CDR2 YYEEEE. This CDR3 has 15 residues. This clonotype was obtained from a human donor with chronic lymphocytic leukemia. The sequences come from PBMCs, collected after 12 months of ibrutinib treatment. The genes are TRBV5-6 and TRBJ1-3; D is uncertain. CDR3 sequence (DNA): TGTGCCAGCAGCTTACGAAGGGTCTCTGGAAACACCATATATTTT. Its translation is CASSLRRVSGNTIYF.